The rows below give T cell receptor beta chains drawn from one sample of a study of T cells expressing NK-cell markers. No DNA is given; TCRdb re-called the 5' RACE reads and lists each CDR3 protein once. This sample contains 400,000 to 550,000 distinct CDR3 sequences. The source material was blood T cells: a sorted CD56 or NKG2C T cell subset, CD4+ or CD8+ T cells, or bulk PBMC T cells (not recorded which). The source of these receptors is a woman aged 18 to 75 in good health. The CDR3 runs from the conserved cysteine through the conserved F or W.

CDR3 | J | V
CSARDSVRQSKKGETQYF | TRBJ2-5 | TRBV20-1
CASSYLGQLNQPQHF | TRBJ1-5 | TRBV6-2/TRBV6-3
CASSVDLGTANEKLFF | TRBJ1-4 | TRBV9
CASSLVGTGTRTQYF | TRBJ2-5 | TRBV7-2
CSAPTTSSVEQFF | TRBJ2-1 | TRBV20-1
CASSHTRSMGTQYF | TRBJ2-5 | TRBV7-2
CSVGWGRSNQPQHF | TRBJ1-5 | TRBV29-1
CSARPSYTTYNEQFF | TRBJ2-1 | TRBV20-1
CARSANTEAFF | TRBJ1-1 | TRBV30
CASSRTGGGSGSYNEQFF | TRBJ2-1 | TRBV11-2
CASSYSKGVQGKKPQHF | TRBJ1-5 | TRBV6-2/TRBV6-3
CSASQTEANTEAFF | TRBJ1-1 | TRBV20-1
CASRAWSSGANVLTF | TRBJ2-6 | TRBV27
CASLPGLGINEQFF | TRBJ2-1 | TRBV18
CASSPGTKGPYYEQYF | TRBJ2-7 | TRBV27
CASSFGVGSNEKLFF | TRBJ1-4 | TRBV7-9
CASSPKTSGGGSYNEQFF | TRBJ2-1 | TRBV18
CASSLGRRGSTDTQYF | TRBJ2-3 | TRBV7-2
CSARDSSNTGELFF | TRBJ2-2 | TRBV20-1
CASAPVWGSAYEQYF | TRBJ2-7 | TRBV7-2
CASSPGQSTYGYTF | TRBJ1-2 | TRBV12-3/TRBV12-4
CASSPGLTSVINEKLFF | TRBJ1-4 | TRBV18
CASRKANSYEQYF | TRBJ2-7 | TRBV19
CASSAGAYHEKLFF | TRBJ1-4 | TRBV5-8
CASSLDRVDTQYF | TRBJ2-3 | TRBV12-3/TRBV12-4
CASSLAWGSETQYF | TRBJ2-5 | TRBV7-2
CSARVLGGGTDTQYF | TRBJ2-3 | TRBV20-1
CASSDSGYYNEQFF | TRBJ2-1 | TRBV9